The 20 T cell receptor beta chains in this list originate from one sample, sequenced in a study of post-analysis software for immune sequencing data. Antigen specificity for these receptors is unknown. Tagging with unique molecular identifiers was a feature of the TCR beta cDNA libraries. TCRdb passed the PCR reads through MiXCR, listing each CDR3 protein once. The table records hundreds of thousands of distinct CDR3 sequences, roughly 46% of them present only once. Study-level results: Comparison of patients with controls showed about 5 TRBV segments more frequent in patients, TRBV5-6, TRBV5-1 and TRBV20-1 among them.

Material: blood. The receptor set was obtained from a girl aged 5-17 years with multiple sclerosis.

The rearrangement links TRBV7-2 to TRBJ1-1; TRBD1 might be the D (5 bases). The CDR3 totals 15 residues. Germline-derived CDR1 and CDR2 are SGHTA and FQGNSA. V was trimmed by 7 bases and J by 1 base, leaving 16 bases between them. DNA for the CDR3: TGTGCCAGCACCGTACCGGGGCGGACGAACACTGAAGCTTTCTTT. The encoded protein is CASTVPGRTNTEAFF. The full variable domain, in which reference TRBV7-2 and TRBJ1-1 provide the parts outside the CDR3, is GAGVSQSPSNKVTEKGKDVELRCDPISGHTALYWYRQSLGQGLEFLIYFQGNSAPDKSGLPSDRFSAERTGGSVSTLTIQRTQQEDSAVYLCASTVPGRTNTEAFFGQGTRLTVV.

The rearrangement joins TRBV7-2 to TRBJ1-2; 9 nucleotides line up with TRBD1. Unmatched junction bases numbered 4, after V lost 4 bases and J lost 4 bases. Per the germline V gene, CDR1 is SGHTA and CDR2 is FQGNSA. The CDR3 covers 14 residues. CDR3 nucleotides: TGTGCCAGCAGCTCCGGGACAGGGAGCTATGGCTACACCTTC. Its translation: CASSSGTGSYGYTF.

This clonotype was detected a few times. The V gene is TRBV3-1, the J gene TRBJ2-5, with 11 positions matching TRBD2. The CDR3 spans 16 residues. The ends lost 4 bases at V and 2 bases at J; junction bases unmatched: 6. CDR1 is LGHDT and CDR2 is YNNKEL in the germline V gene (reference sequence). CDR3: CASSPFSGRDQETQYF. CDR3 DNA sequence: TGTGCCAGCAGCCCCTTTAGCGGGAGGGATCAAGAGACCCAGTACTTC.

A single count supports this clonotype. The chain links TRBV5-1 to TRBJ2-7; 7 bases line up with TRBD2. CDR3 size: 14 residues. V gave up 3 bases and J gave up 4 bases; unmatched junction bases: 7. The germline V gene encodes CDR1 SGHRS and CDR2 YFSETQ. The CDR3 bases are TGCGCCAGCAGCTCCGAGGAGCGGGGATACGAGCAGTACTTC. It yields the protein CASSSEERGYEQYF.

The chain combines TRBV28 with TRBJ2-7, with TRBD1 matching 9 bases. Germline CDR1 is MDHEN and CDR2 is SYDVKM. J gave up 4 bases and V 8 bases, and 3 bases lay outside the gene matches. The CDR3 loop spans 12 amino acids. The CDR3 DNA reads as TGTGCCAGCCGACAGGGGGGATACGAGCAGTACTTC. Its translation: CASRQGGYEQYF.

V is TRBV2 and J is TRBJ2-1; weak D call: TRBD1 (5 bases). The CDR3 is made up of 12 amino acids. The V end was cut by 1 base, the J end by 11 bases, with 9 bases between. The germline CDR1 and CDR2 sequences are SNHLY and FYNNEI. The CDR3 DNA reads TGTGCCAGCAGTGAAGGCAGGGTTCAGCAGTTCTTC. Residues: CASSEGRVQQFF.

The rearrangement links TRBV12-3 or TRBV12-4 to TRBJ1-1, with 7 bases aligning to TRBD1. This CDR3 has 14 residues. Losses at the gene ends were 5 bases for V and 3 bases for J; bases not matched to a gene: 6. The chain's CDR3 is CASSVQGSDTEAFF. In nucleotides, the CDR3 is TGTGCCAGCAGTGTACAGGGGAGCGACACTGAAGCTTTCTTT.

The CDR3 DNA sequence: TGCGCCAGCAGCTTAGGGCAGGACTACAATGAGCAGTTCTTC. As protein: CASSLGQDYNEQFF. This rearrangement joins TRBV5-1 to TRBJ2-1; no reliable D call. The CDR3 is made up of 14 amino acids. V lost 2 bases and J 3 bases, leaving 9 bases between the germline ends. The germline V gene encodes CDR1 SGHRS and CDR2 YFSETQ.

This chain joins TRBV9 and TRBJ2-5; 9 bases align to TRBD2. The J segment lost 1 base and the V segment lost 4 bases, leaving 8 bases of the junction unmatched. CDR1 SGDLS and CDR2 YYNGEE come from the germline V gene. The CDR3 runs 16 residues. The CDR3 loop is CASSPWAAGGQETQYF. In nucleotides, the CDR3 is TGTGCCAGCAGCCCTTGGGCAGCGGGAGGCCAAGAGACCCAGTACTTC.

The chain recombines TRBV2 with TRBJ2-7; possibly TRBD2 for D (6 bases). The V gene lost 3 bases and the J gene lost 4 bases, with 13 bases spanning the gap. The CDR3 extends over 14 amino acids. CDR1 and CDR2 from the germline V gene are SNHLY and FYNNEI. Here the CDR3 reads CASSDELGGYEQYF. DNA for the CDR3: TGTGCCAGCAGTGATGAGTTGGGGGGATACGAGCAGTACTTC.

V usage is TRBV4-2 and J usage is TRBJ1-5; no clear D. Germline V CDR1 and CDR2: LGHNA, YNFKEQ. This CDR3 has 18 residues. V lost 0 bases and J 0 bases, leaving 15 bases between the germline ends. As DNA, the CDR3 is TGTGCCAGCAGCCAAGAAGGGTGGAGAATCCTTAGCAATCAGCCCCAGCATTTT. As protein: CASSQEGWRILSNQPQHF.

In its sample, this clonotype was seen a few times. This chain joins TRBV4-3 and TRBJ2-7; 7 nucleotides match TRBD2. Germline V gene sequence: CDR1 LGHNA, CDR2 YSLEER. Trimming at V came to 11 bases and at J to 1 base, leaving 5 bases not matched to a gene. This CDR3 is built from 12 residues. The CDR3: CARRLASYEQYF. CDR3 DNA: TGCGCCCGACGACTAGCTTCCTACGAGCAGTACTTC.

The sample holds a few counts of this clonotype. CDR3 in amino acids: CASSSGTGGYRDTQYF. The CDR3 region has the DNA TGTGCCAGCAGCTCCGGGACAGGGGGCTATCGAGATACGCAGTATTTT. The chain recombines TRBV7-6 with TRBJ2-3, with 12 positions matching TRBD1. Trimming at V came to 4 bases and at J to 5 bases, leaving 7 bases not matched to a gene. This CDR3 region has 16 residues. The germline V gene has CDR1 SGHVS and CDR2 FNYEAQ.

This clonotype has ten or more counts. The CDR3 DNA reads as TGTGCCAGCAGTTTTATGAGAAACGAGCAGTACTTC. This translates into CASSFMRNEQYF. The genes are TRBV28 and TRBJ2-7; D is undetermined. Germline loops: CDR1 MDHEN, CDR2 SYDVKM. The CDR3 is made up of 12 amino acids. The germline V and J ends were trimmed by 3 bases and 5 bases, with 8 bases remaining between them. Full variable domain (rest looked up from reference TRBV28 and TRBJ2-7): DVKVTQSSRYLVKRTGEKVFLECVQDMDHENMFWYRQDPGLGLRLIYFSYDVKMKEKGDIPEGYSVSREKKERFSLILESASTNQTSMYLCASSFMRNEQYFGPGTRLTVT.

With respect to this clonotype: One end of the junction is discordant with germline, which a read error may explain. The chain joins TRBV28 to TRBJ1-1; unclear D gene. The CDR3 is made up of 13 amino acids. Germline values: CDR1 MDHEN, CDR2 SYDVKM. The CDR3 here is CASSLSVNTEVFF. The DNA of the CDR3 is TGTGCCAGCAGTTTGTCGGTTAACACTGAAGTTTTCTTT.

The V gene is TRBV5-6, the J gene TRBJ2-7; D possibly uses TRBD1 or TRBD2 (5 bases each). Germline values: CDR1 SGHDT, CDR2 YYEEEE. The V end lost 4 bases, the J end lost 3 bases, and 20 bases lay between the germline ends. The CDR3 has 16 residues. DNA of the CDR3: TGTGCCAGCAGCACACGAGAGATCGGGACGGGCTACGAGCAGTACTTC. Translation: CASSTREIGTGYEQYF.

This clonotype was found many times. CDR3 nucleotide sequence: TGTGCCACCAGCAGAGCGAGCCGGGGCAAAAGCTCCTACGAGCAGTACTTC. Its protein is CATSRASRGKSSYEQYF. The chain carries TRBV15 and TRBJ2-7; D tentatively fits TRBD1 or TRBD2 (5 bases each). With 1 base removed from V and 0 bases from J, the gap between germline ends came to 16 bases. The CDR3 spans 17 residues. Germline V gives CDR1 LNHNV, CDR2 YYDKDF (reference sequence).

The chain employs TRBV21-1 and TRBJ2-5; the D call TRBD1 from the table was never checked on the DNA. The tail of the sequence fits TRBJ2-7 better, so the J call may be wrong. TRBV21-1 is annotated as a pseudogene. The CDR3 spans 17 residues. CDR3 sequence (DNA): TGTGCCAGCAGCAAAGAGGGACCCCAGGGCGCGGGTTGCGAGCAGTACTTC. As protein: CASSKEGPQGAGCEQYF.

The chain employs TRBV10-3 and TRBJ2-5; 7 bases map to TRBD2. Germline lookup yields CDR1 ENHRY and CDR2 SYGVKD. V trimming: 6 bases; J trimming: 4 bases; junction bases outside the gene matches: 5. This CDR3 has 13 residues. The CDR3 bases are TGTGCCATCAGGGGGGGGTCACGAGAGACCCAGTACTTC. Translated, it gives CAIRGGSRETQYF.

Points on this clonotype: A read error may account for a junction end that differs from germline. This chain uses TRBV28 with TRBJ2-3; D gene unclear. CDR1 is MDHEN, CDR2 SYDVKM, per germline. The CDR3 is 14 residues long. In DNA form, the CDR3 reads TGTACCAGCAGACTCCCCTATCTGCCAGATACGCAGTATTTT. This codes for CTSRLPYLPDTQYF.